A single sample gave rise to the 7 T cell receptor beta chains below, sequenced in a study of T cell repertoires in cytomegalovirus infection (dated by TCRdb to between 2017 and 2020). These reads were obtained on an Illumina HiSeq 1500. TCRdb took the public reads, trimmed them with fastp at Q25, ran MiXCR for clone calling and kept in-frame beta chains. Rows with a matching CDR3 protein are joined into one entry that keeps the most common DNA and genes. The sample has around 110,000 distinct CDR3 sequences on record, 10% of them singletons. 25% to 40% of the sample is taken by the ten largest. Antigen specificity for these receptors is unknown. Sequencing input: PBMCs, sequenced either directly or after in vitro stimulation (not recorded which). These TCRs come from a human donor in good health (CMV status not recorded). Some clones in this sample may be carry-over from other donors' samples.

This clonotype was seen repeatedly, ten times or more. The chain recombines TRBV5-5 with TRBJ2-2; 8 positions agree with TRBD1. V dropped 8 bases and J dropped 6; count of bases not matched to a gene: 12. Germline values: CDR1 SGHKS, CDR2 YYEKEE (reference sequence). CDR3 length: 15 residues. The CDR3 DNA follows: TGTGCCAGTAGAAAACGACAGGGGAGAGCCGGGGAGCTGTTTTTT. Translated, it gives CASRKRQGRAGELFF.

This clonotype showed up many times. V usage is TRBV7-9 and J usage is TRBJ1-2; D is ambiguous. V was clipped by 5 bases and J by 3 bases, with 7 bases between them. CDR1 is SEHNR, CDR2 FQNEAQ, per germline (reference sequence). This CDR3 is built from 12 residues. CDR3 residues: CASSNNYYGYTF. The CDR3 nucleotides are TGTGCCAGCAGCAATAATTACTATGGCTACACCTTC.

This clonotype was recorded many times. This sequence joins TRBV7-3 and TRBJ2-2; D is unclear. The CDR3 runs to 14 residues. Germline V CDR1 and CDR2: SGHTA, FQGTGA. The ends were cut back, 6 bases at V and 6 bases at J, with 14 bases in the middle. CDR3 protein: CASSRAPGPGELFF. The CDR3 DNA reads as TGTGCCAGCAGTCGAGCCCCCGGACCCGGGGAGCTGTTTTTT. Looking up the rest from reference TRBV7-3 and TRBJ2-2 gives the full variable domain: GAGVSQTPSNKVTEKGKYVELRCDPISGHTALYWYRQSLGQGPEFLIYFQGTGAADDSGLPNDRFFAVRPEGSVSTLKIQRTERGDSAVYLCASSRAPGPGELFFGEGSRLTVL.

This clonotype has more than one count but fewer than ten. The rearrangement uses TRBV7-9 and TRBJ2-5, with 7 bases that match TRBD1. Trimming at V came to 7 bases and at J to 5 bases, leaving 16 bases not matched to a gene. In germline, CDR1 is SEHNR, CDR2 FQNEAQ (reference sequence). The CDR3 totals 16 residues. CDR3: CASTGLGTVHPETQYF. The CDR3 bases are TGTGCCAGCACAGGTTTGGGGACAGTCCACCCTGAGACCCAGTACTTC.

The rearrangement joins TRBV11-2 to TRBJ2-1, with 8 nucleotides matching TRBD2. Germline loops: CDR1 SGHAT, CDR2 FQNNGV. The CDR3 extends over 13 amino acids. Unmatched junction bases numbered 4, after V lost 0 bases and J lost 12 bases. The CDR3 DNA reads TGTGCCAGCAGCTTAGATCTGGCGGGAGGGCAGTTCTTC. Translation gives CASSLDLAGGQFF.

This clonotype came up once. J is TRBJ1-1 and V is TRBV5-1; 7 nucleotides align to TRBD1. The CDR3 sequence is 15 residues long. Losses at the gene ends were 4 bases for V and 1 base for J; bases not matched to a gene: 7. In germline, CDR1 is SGHRS, CDR2 YFSETQ. CDR3 sequence (DNA): TGCGCCAGCAGCGTACGACAGGGAGGGAACACTGAAGCTTTCTTT. This gives the protein CASSVRQGGNTEAFF.

This clonotype was detected ten times or more. The CDR3 here is CASSLGTSGLLSDEQFF. In DNA, the CDR3 is TGTGCCAGCAGCCTAGGGACTAGCGGGCTTTTGAGCGATGAGCAGTTCTTC. The genes are TRBV7-2 and TRBJ2-1; 12 bases fit TRBD2. The germline CDR1 and CDR2 sequences are SGHTA and FQGNSA. The CDR3 spans 17 residues. V was pared by 5 bases and J by 8 bases, with 13 bases of the junction left unmatched.